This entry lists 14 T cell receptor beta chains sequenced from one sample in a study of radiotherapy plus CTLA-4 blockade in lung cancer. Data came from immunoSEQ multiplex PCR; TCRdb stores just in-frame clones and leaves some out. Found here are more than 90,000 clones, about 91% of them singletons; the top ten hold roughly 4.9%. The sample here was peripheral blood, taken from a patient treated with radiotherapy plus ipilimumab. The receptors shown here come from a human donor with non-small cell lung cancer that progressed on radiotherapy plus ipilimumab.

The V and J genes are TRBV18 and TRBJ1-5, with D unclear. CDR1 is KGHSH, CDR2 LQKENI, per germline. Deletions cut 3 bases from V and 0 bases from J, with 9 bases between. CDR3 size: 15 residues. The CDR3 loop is CASSPSRNSNQPQHF. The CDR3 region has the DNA TGTGCCAGCTCACCCTCCAGGAATAGCAATCAGCCCCAGCATTTT.

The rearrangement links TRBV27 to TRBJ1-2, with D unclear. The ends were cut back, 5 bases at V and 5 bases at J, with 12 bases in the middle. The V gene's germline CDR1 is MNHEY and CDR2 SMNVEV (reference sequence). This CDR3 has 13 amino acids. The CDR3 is CASSTFGGYGYTF. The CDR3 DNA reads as TGTGCCAGCAGTACCTTCGGCGGGTATGGCTACACCTTC.

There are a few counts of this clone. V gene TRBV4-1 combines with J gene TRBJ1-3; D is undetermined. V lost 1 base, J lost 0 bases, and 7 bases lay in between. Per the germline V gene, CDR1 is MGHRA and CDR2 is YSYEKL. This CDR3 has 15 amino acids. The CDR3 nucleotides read TGCGCCAGCAGCCAAGTTTCGAGCTCTGGAAACACCATATATTTT. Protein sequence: CASSQVSSSGNTIYF.

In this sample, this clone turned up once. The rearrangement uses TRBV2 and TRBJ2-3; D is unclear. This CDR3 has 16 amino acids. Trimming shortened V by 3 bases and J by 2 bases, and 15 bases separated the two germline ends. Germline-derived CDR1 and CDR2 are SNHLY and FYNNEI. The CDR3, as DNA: TGTGCCAGCAGTGATCCTGTACCCACTAACACAGATACGCAGTATTTT. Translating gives CASSDPVPTNTDTQYF.

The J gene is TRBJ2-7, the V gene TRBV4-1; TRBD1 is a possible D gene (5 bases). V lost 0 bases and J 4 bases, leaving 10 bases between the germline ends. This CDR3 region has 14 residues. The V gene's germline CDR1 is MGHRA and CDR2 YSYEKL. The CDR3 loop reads CASSQDDSQYEQYF. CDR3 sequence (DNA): TGCGCCAGCAGCCAAGATGACAGCCAATACGAGCAGTACTTC.

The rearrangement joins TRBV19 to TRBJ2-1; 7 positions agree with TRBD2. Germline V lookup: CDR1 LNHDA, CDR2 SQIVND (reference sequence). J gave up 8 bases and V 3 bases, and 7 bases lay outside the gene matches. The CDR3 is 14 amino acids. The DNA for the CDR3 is TGTGCCAGTAGTATGACTAGCATAGAGTATGAGCAGTTCTTC. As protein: CASSMTSIEYEQFF.

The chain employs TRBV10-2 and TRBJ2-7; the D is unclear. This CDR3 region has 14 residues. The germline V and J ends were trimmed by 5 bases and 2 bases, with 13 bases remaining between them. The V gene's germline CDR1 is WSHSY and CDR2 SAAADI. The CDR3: CASSPLGRAYEQYF. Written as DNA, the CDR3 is TGCGCCAGCAGTCCACTTGGCCGGGCCTACGAGCAGTACTTC.

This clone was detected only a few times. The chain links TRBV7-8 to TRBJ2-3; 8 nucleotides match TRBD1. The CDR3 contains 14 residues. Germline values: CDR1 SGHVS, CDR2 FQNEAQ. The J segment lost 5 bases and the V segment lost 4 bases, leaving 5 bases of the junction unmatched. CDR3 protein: CASSSGTGQDTQYF. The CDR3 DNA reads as TGTGCCAGCAGCTCAGGGACAGGCCAAGATACGCAGTATTTT.

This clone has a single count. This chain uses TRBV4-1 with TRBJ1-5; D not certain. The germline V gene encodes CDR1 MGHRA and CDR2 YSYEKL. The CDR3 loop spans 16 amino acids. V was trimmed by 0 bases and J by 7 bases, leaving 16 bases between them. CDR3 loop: CASSQEGASLRQPQHF. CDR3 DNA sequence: TGCGCCAGCAGCCAAGAGGGAGCCTCCCTAAGGCAGCCCCAGCATTTT.

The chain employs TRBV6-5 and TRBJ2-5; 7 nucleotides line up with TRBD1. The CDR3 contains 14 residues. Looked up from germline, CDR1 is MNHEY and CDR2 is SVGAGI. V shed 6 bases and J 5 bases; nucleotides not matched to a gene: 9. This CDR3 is CASRPRGLRETQYF. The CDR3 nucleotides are TGTGCCAGCAGACCAAGGGGGCTTAGGGAGACCCAGTACTTC.

The CDR3 sequence: CASRTGMGTGELFF. The CDR3 nucleotides are TGCGCCAGCAGGACCGGAATGGGTACCGGGGAGCTGTTTTTT. The rearrangement joins TRBV5-1 to TRBJ2-2; D gene unclear. Trimming removed 5 bases from V and 5 bases from J, with 13 bases in between. The CDR3 runs 14 residues. Germline CDR1 and CDR2: SGHRS and YFSETQ.

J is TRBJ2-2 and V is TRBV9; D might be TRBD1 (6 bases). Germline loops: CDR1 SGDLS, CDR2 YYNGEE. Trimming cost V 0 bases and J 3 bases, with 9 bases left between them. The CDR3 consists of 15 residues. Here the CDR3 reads CASSVGGGDTGELFF. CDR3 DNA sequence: TGTGCCAGCAGCGTAGGAGGGGGTGACACCGGGGAGCTGTTTTTT.

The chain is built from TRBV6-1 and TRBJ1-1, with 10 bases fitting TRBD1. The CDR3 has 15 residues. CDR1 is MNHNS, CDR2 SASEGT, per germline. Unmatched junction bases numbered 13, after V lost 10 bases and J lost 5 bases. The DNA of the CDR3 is TGTGCCACTCCGACAGGGGGCCAGGAGATGACTGAAGCTTTCTTT. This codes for CATPTGGQEMTEAFF.

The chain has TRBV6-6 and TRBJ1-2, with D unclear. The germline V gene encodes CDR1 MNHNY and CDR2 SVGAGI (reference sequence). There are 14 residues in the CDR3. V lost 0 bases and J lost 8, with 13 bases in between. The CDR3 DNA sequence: TGTGCCAGCAGTTACTCGACCTCAGCATGGGGCTACACCTTC. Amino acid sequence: CASSYSTSAWGYTF.